These T cell receptor beta chains were read from a single sample in a study of patients and donors after allogeneic stem cell transplantation. TCRdb reanalysed the RT-PCR reads using MiXCR and keeps one entry per CDR3 protein. This sample has hundreds of thousands of distinct CDR3 sequences, with around 16% found just once. Sequenced input: blood, either unsorted or a sorted T cell fraction (not recorded which). These receptors all come from a human donor who was either an allogeneic HSCT recipient or a stem cell or donor lymphocyte infusion donor (not recorded which). It is not recorded whose cells these are; they may come from a transplant donor. Both conserved end residues are part of each CDR3. A D gene is named only where the DNA matches it firmly. Only some rows state a clone size, as once, few, many or a class for expanded clones.

v_gene: TRBV20-1; j_gene: TRBJ1-2; abundance: -; d_gene: -; CDR3nt: TGCAGTGCCAACAATTTCGGGGGGGTAAGCTATGGCTACACCTTC; CDR3aa: CSANNFGGVSYGYTF
v_gene: TRBV5-1; j_gene: TRBJ2-1; abundance: many; d_gene: -; CDR3nt: TGCGCCAGCCAAAAGCTGTCCTCCTACAATGAGCAGTTCTTC; CDR3aa: CASQKLSSYNEQFF
v_gene: TRBV15; j_gene: TRBJ2-3; abundance: -; d_gene: -; CDR3nt: TGTGCCACCAGCAGAGGAGGGTCCTATACGCAGTATTTT; CDR3aa: CATSRGGSYTQYF
v_gene: TRBV12-3/TRBV12-4; j_gene: TRBJ2-1; abundance: few; d_gene: TRBD2; CDR3nt: TGTGCCAGCACTCCAGGGGCTAGCGGGAGGGCCCGGAGGTCCTACAATGAGCAGTTCTTC; CDR3aa: CASTPGASGRARRSYNEQFF
v_gene: TRBV7-6; j_gene: TRBJ1-3; abundance: -; d_gene: -; CDR3nt: TGTGCCAGCAGCTCCTATTTACATGACTCTGGAAACACCATATATTTT; CDR3aa: CASSSYLHDSGNTIYF
v_gene: TRBV7-9; j_gene: TRBJ2-7; abundance: -; d_gene: TRBD1; CDR3nt: TGTGCCAGCAGCTTATCGGGACAGGGGGACGAGCAGTACTTC; CDR3aa: CASSLSGQGDEQYF
v_gene: TRBV4-2; j_gene: TRBJ1-6; abundance: -; d_gene: -; CDR3nt: TGTGCCAGCAGCCAAGAACACCGCTCACCCCTCCACTTT; CDR3aa: CASSQEHRSPLHF
v_gene: TRBV12-5; j_gene: TRBJ2-1; abundance: few; d_gene: -; CDR3nt: TGTGCTAGTGGTTTTGGAAGACTAGATGAGCAGTTCTTC; CDR3aa: CASGFGRLDEQFF
v_gene: TRBV20-1; j_gene: TRBJ2-1; abundance: few; d_gene: TRBD2; CDR3nt: TGCAGTGCTACGGACACGGGACTAGCGGGGATAAGGAATGAGCAGTTCTTC; CDR3aa: CSATDTGLAGIRNEQFF
v_gene: TRBV5-6; j_gene: TRBJ2-5; abundance: -; d_gene: -; CDR3nt: TGTGCCAGCAGCTTGTTCCAGGGAGTGGTTTTGGGTAAGACCCAGTACTTC; CDR3aa: CASSLFQGVVLGKTQYF
v_gene: TRBV20-1; j_gene: TRBJ2-2; abundance: -; d_gene: TRBD1; CDR3nt: TGCAGTGCTAGAGGGCGTTTCACCGGGACAGGGATGGAACCCGGGGAGCTGTTTTTT; CDR3aa: CSARGRFTGTGMEPGELFF
v_gene: TRBV20-1; j_gene: TRBJ1-3; abundance: few; d_gene: TRBD1; CDR3nt: TGCAGTGCTTCACACAGGGGCTCTGGAAACACCATATATTTT; CDR3aa: CSASHRGSGNTIYF
v_gene: TRBV30; j_gene: TRBJ2-1; abundance: -; d_gene: -; CDR3nt: TGTGCCTGGATTCCGGGCCCTTACAATGAGCAGTTCTTC; CDR3aa: CAWIPGPYNEQFF
v_gene: TRBV12-3/TRBV12-4; j_gene: TRBJ1-1; abundance: many; d_gene: -; CDR3nt: TGTGCCAGCAGTCCGGGTGGCCAGACGAGGGGTGAAGCTTTCTTT; CDR3aa: CASSPGGQTRGEAFF
v_gene: TRBV6-1; j_gene: TRBJ2-1; abundance: few; d_gene: -; CDR3nt: TGTGGCACTAACAGGGTCCGAGGGGATGAGCAGTTCTTC; CDR3aa: CGTNRVRGDEQFF
v_gene: TRBV9; j_gene: TRBJ2-5; abundance: -; d_gene: -; CDR3nt: TGTGCCAGCAGCGGTTCCAGGGGAGGAGAGACCCAGTACTTC; CDR3aa: CASSGSRGGETQYF
v_gene: TRBV6-5; j_gene: TRBJ2-7; abundance: few; d_gene: -; CDR3nt: TGTGCCAGCAATAAGGGGTTCGAGCAGTACTTC; CDR3aa: CASNKGFEQYF
v_gene: TRBV5-1; j_gene: TRBJ2-1; abundance: many; d_gene: -; CDR3nt: TGCGCCAGCAGCTTTAGTGGGACCTCCTACAATGAGCAGTTCTTC; CDR3aa: CASSFSGTSYNEQFF
v_gene: TRBV6-2/TRBV6-3; j_gene: TRBJ2-2; abundance: once; d_gene: -; CDR3nt: TGTGCCGGAGGACGGACGAACACCGGGGAGCTGTTTTTT; CDR3aa: CAGGRTNTGELFF
v_gene: TRBV19; j_gene: TRBJ1-1; abundance: -; d_gene: -; CDR3nt: TGTGCCAGTAGTATTGGAGGGAACACTGAAGCTTTCTTT; CDR3aa: CASSIGGNTEAFF
v_gene: TRBV9; j_gene: TRBJ2-1; abundance: many; d_gene: -; CDR3nt: TGTGCCAGCAGCCTCCGCGGGGATAGCTCCTACAATGAGCAGTTCTTC; CDR3aa: CASSLRGDSSYNEQFF
v_gene: TRBV6-2/TRBV6-3; j_gene: TRBJ2-5; abundance: -; d_gene: -; CDR3nt: TGTGCCAGCAGACAGATGGCAGAAGAGACCCAGTACTTC; CDR3aa: CASRQMAEETQYF
v_gene: TRBV12-3/TRBV12-4; j_gene: TRBJ2-5; abundance: -; d_gene: -; CDR3nt: TGTGCCAGCAGTTTACTGCGGCAAGAGACCCAGTACTTC; CDR3aa: CASSLLRQETQYF
v_gene: TRBV20-1; j_gene: TRBJ2-7; abundance: few; d_gene: -; CDR3nt: TGCAGTGCAGGAGTGCCGGGACGTAATACCTACGAGCAGTACTTC; CDR3aa: CSAGVPGRNTYEQYF
v_gene: TRBV20-1; j_gene: TRBJ2-7; abundance: -; d_gene: TRBD1; CDR3nt: TGCAGTGCTAGATTAATTAGGACAGGCGTTACCTACGAGCAGTACTTC; CDR3aa: CSARLIRTGVTYEQYF
v_gene: TRBV9; j_gene: TRBJ2-2; abundance: -; d_gene: -; CDR3nt: TGTGCCAGCAGCCCCTTTAGGATACCCGGGGAGCTGTTTTTT; CDR3aa: CASSPFRIPGELFF
v_gene: TRBV29-1; j_gene: TRBJ2-1; abundance: few; d_gene: TRBD2; CDR3nt: TGCAGCGTTGACTGGCAGCGGGAGAGAGCTGAGCAGTTCTTC; CDR3aa: CSVDWQRERAEQFF
v_gene: TRBV14; j_gene: TRBJ2-3; abundance: -; d_gene: -; CDR3nt: TGTGCCAGCAGCCAAGATCCATGGCGGGAACCAGATACGCAGTATTTT; CDR3aa: CASSQDPWREPDTQYF
v_gene: TRBV6-1; j_gene: TRBJ1-1; abundance: many; d_gene: TRBD1; CDR3nt: TGTGCCAGCAGCCAACCGACAGGGGGCACTGAAGCTTTCTTT; CDR3aa: CASSQPTGGTEAFF
v_gene: TRBV30; j_gene: TRBJ2-7; abundance: -; d_gene: -; CDR3nt: TGTGCCTGGAGTCCTGGACCGGGGGACTACGAGCAGTACTTC; CDR3aa: CAWSPGPGDYEQYF
v_gene: TRBV18; j_gene: TRBJ1-1; abundance: -; d_gene: -; CDR3nt: TGTGCCAGCTCAGTTTCAGGGGCGCAGATGAACACTGAAGCTTTCTTT; CDR3aa: CASSVSGAQMNTEAFF
v_gene: TRBV6-5; j_gene: TRBJ2-1; abundance: many; d_gene: -; CDR3nt: TGTGCCAGCAGTTACAGGAGCAATGAGCAGTTCTTC; CDR3aa: CASSYRSNEQFF
v_gene: TRBV7-2; j_gene: TRBJ2-1; abundance: -; d_gene: TRBD2; CDR3nt: TGTGCCAGCAGCTTAGGTAGCGGGAGGGGTAATGAGCAGTTCTTC; CDR3aa: CASSLGSGRGNEQFF
v_gene: TRBV20-1; j_gene: TRBJ2-1; abundance: few; d_gene: -; CDR3nt: TGCAGTGCCAAGGCGGGGGCCAGGTACAATGAGCAGTTCTTC; CDR3aa: CSAKAGARYNEQFF
v_gene: TRBV11-2; j_gene: TRBJ2-3; abundance: few; d_gene: -; CDR3nt: TGTGCCAGCAGCTTAGAAACCCAGGAGTATTTT; CDR3aa: CASSLETQEYF
v_gene: TRBV24-1; j_gene: TRBJ2-2; abundance: -; d_gene: -; CDR3nt: TGTGCCACCAGTTGGGGCAGGGGGAACACCGGGGAGCTGTTTTTT; CDR3aa: CATSWGRGNTGELFF
v_gene: TRBV9; j_gene: TRBJ1-2; abundance: once; d_gene: -; CDR3nt: TGTGCCAGCAGCATGGGACTGGTCTATGGCTACACCTTC; CDR3aa: CASSMGLVYGYTF
v_gene: TRBV5-6; j_gene: TRBJ2-7; abundance: few; d_gene: -; CDR3nt: TGTGCCAGCAGCTTGTTAGTCCGGGGGCCCTACGAGCAGTACTTC; CDR3aa: CASSLLVRGPYEQYF
v_gene: TRBV20-1; j_gene: TRBJ1-3; abundance: -; d_gene: -; CDR3nt: TGCAGTGCCAGGGGTTGGGTTGGAAACACCATATATTTT; CDR3aa: CSARGWVGNTIYF
v_gene: TRBV6-5; j_gene: TRBJ2-2; abundance: many; d_gene: -; CDR3nt: TGTGCCAGCAGTTACTCTACTTTGGGGACCGGGGAGCTGTTTTTT; CDR3aa: CASSYSTLGTGELFF
v_gene: TRBV2; j_gene: TRBJ2-3; abundance: -; d_gene: -; CDR3nt: TGTGCCCAGGGACTGGAAGGTTACACAGATACGCAGTATTTT; CDR3aa: CAQGLEGYTDTQYF
v_gene: TRBV6-5; j_gene: TRBJ2-2; abundance: few; d_gene: -; CDR3nt: TGTGCCAGCAGTTACTGGGAGAGTATTGACACCGGGGAGCTGTTTTTT; CDR3aa: CASSYWESIDTGELFF
v_gene: TRBV6-5; j_gene: TRBJ1-5; abundance: few; d_gene: -; CDR3nt: TGTGCCAGCAGTTATTCGGCCTCCTCTTGGGGCAATCAGCCCCAGCATTTT; CDR3aa: CASSYSASSWGNQPQHF
v_gene: TRBV25-1; j_gene: TRBJ2-1; abundance: few; d_gene: -; CDR3nt: TGTGCCAGCAGTGAAATAAATTCCCAGTTCTTC; CDR3aa: CASSEINSQFF
v_gene: TRBV4-1; j_gene: TRBJ2-7; abundance: many; d_gene: -; CDR3nt: TGCGCCAGCAGCCGGGTGGGGAAACGAACCTACGAGCAGTACTTC; CDR3aa: CASSRVGKRTYEQYF
v_gene: TRBV27; j_gene: TRBJ1-5; abundance: few; d_gene: -; CDR3nt: TGTGCCAGCTCACTAACCGGGGACGATGCGAAGCCCCAGCATTTT; CDR3aa: CASSLTGDDAKPQHF
v_gene: TRBV5-1; j_gene: TRBJ2-7; abundance: -; d_gene: TRBD2; CDR3nt: TGCGCCAGCAGCCCCGGGTGGACTAGCGGAGTCTACGAGCAGTACTTC; CDR3aa: CASSPGWTSGVYEQYF
v_gene: TRBV12-3/TRBV12-4; j_gene: TRBJ2-4; abundance: -; d_gene: TRBD1; CDR3nt: TGTGCCAGCAGTTTAGGACAGGGGGCGATGGCCAAAAACATTCAGTACTTC; CDR3aa: CASSLGQGAMAKNIQYF
v_gene: TRBV6-1; j_gene: TRBJ1-5; abundance: few; d_gene: -; CDR3nt: TGTGCCAGCCGCACGGGACGAGAGAATAGCAATCAGCCCCAGCATTTT; CDR3aa: CASRTGRENSNQPQHF
v_gene: TRBV6-1; j_gene: TRBJ2-3; abundance: few; d_gene: -; CDR3nt: TGTGCCAGCAGTGAATGGGCAGGGGCTGTGGTAGATACGCAGTATTTT; CDR3aa: CASSEWAGAVVDTQYF